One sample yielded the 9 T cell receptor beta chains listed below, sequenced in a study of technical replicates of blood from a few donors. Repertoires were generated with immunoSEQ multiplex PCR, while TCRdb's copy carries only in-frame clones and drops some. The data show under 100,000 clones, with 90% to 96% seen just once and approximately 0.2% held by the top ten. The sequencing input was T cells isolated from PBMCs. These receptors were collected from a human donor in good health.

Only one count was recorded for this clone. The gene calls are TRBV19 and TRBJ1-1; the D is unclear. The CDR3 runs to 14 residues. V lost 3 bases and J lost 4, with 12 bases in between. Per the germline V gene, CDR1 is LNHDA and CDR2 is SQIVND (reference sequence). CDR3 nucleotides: TGTGCCAGTAGTATGGACGGACTCGGCACTGAAGCTTTCTTT. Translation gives CASSMDGLGTEAFF.

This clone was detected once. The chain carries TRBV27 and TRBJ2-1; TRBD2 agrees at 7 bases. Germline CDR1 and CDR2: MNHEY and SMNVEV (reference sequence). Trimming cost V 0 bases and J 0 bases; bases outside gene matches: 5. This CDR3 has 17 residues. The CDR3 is CASSLSLAASSYNEQFF. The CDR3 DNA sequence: TGTGCCAGCAGTTTATCGCTAGCGGCTAGCTCCTACAATGAGCAGTTCTTC.

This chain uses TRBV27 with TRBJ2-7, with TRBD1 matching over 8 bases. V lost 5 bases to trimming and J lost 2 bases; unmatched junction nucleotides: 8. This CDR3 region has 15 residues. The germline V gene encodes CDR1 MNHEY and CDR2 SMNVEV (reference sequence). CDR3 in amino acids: CASSPRTGLTYEQYF. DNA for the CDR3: TGTGCCAGCAGTCCGCGGACAGGGTTGACCTACGAGCAGTACTTC.

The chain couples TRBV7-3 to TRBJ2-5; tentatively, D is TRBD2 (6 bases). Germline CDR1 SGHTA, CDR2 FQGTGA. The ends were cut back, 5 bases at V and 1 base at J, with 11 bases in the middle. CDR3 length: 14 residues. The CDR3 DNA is TGTGCCAGCAGCCTAGGAGGGTCCCAAGAGACCCAGTACTTC. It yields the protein CASSLGGSQETQYF.

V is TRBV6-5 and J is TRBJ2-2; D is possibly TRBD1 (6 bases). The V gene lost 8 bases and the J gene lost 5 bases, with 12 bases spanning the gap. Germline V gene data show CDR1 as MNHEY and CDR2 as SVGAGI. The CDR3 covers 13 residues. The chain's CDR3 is CASFTRGTGELFF. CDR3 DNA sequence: TGTGCCAGCTTTACTAGGGGGACCGGGGAGCTGTTTTTT.

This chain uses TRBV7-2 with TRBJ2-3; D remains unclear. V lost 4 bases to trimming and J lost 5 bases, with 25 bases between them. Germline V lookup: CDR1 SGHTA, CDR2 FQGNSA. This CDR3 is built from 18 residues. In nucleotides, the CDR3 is TGTGCCAGCAGCTCGTACCCCCCACAATCCCCCCAGGAAGATACGCAGTATTTT. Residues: CASSSYPPQSPQEDTQYF. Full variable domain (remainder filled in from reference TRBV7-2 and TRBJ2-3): GAGVSQSPSNKVTEKGKDVELRCDPISGHTALYWYRQSLGQGLEFLIYFQGNSAPDKSGLPSDRFSAERTGGSVSTLTIQRTQQEDSAVYLCASSSYPPQSPQEDTQYFGPGTRLTVL.

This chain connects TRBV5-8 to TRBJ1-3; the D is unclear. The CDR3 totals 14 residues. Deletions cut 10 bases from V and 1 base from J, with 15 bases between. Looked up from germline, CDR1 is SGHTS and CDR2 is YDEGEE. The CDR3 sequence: CAGGERGSGNTIYF. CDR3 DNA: TGTGCCGGTGGAGAACGGGGATCTGGAAACACCATATATTTT. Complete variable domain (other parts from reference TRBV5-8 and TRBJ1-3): EAGVTQSPTHLIKTRGQQATLRCSPISGHTSVYWYQQALGLGLQFLLWYDEGEERNRGNFPPRFSGRQFPNYSSELNVNALELEDSALYLCAGGERGSGNTIYFGEGSWLTVV.

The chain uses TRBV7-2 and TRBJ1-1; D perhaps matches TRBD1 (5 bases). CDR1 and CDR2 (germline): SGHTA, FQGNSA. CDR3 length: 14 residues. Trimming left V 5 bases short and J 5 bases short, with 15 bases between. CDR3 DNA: TGTGCCAGCAGCCTACAGGAAACCTGGACTGAAGCTTTCTTT. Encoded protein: CASSLQETWTEAFF.

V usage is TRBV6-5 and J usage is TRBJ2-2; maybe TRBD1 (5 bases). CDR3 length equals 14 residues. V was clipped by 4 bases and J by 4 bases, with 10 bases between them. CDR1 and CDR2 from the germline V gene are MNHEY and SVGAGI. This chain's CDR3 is CASSLYRSTGELFF. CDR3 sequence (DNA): TGTGCCAGCAGTTTGTACAGGAGCACCGGGGAGCTGTTTTTT.